The T cell receptor (beta chain) under discussion was sequenced for a study of blood T cell repertoires in COVID-19 (dated by TCRdb to 2019 to 2021). For the wider study: Samples from collaborators originated in the United States, Italy and Spain and spanned both the acute and convalescent phases of COVID-19. HLA class I and class II types, where available, came from metadata supplied by the sample provider rather than from assay-based typing. Sample metadata almost always included a de-identified subject ID, COVID-19 status, age in years and sex. Deeply sampled blood TCRbeta repertoires from subjects exposed to, actively infected with, or recovered from COVID-19 were included in the dataset. The material from the prospective study consisted of cDNA or gDNA derived from T cells, B-cell-depleted T cells, or PBMCs. The samples were drawn from the first 160 participants of the ongoing ImmuneRACE study and from 950 to 1,500 subjects provided by 6 global collaborators. The repertoires were made available in a free public database intended to serve as a resource for research on the immune response to SARS-CoV-2.

General conclusions and limits of the study: The amount of clinical and demographic metadata varied by source and participant and was provided uncurated.

TCRbeta CDR3 regions were amplified from genomic DNA by means of the immunoSEQ Assay, a bias-controlled multiplex PCR. The authors' pipeline ran thus. The number of nucleated cells in each sample was estimated by amplification of reference gene primers within the assay. To quantify the absolute abundance of each unique TCRbeta CDR3 rearrangement, sequence reads were collapsed and filtered. For each sample, productive Simpson clonality was calculated as the square root of Simpson's diversity index across productive rearrangements. TCRdb re-hosts the immuneACCESS table, in-frame sequences only. Its copies lack some clones; in the studies checked, an unresolved V gene accounts for under half of them, and the cause for the rest is not known. V and J calls and clone size come straight from that table; D and trimming were deduced from the DNA. Present in this sample are approximately 320,000 clones, more than 90% of which were seen just once. The ten largest clones take up roughly 2.6% of the sample.

Participants in the prospective study were aged 18 to 89 years, lived in approximately 26 United States geographic areas, and enrolled through a virtual design. To assign participants to cohorts, the prospective study relied on clinical history that participants themselves reported in a screening survey and a study questionnaire. Recovered participants in ImmuneRACE Cohort 3 were defined by two consecutive negative NP/OP PCR tests, clearance by a healthcare professional, or resolution of symptoms. Each participant in the prospective study had whole blood, serum and a nasopharyngeal or oropharyngeal swab collected by mobile phlebotomists. Participants in the prospective study had the option to provide additional blood draws and questionnaires over a roughly 2-month period. Before DNA extraction, blood samples from the prospective study were shipped at room temperature or frozen. About this clone: What this receptor recognizes is not known. The input lacks base qualities; no much larger clone sits a single base away.

V was cut back by 7 bases and J by 4 bases, leaving a gap of 14 bases between them. The CDR3 covers 13 residues, taking in both the cysteine and the phenylalanine. Here the CDR3 DNA is all that survives: 39 bases in frame from base 1. The germline V gene encodes CDR1 GTSNPN and CDR2 SVGIG (reference sequence). The sequence came from a man between 60 and 75 years old who had recovered from COVID-19. The sample was PBMCs or T cells enriched from blood (not recorded which). The chain employs TRBV30 and TRBJ2-1, with TRBD2 tentatively as D gene (5 bases match). The CDR3 in this case is CASGSYLYNEQFF. The bases are TGTGCCTCGGGGAGTTACCTATACAATGAGCAGTTCTTC.